Following are 15 T cell receptor beta chains from one sample sequenced in a study of T cell repertoires in cytomegalovirus infection. Their antigens are not known. TCRdb analysed the reads with MiXCR anew, one entry per CDR3 protein. Of approximately 770,000 distinct CDR3 sequences detected, about 29% appear once; the ten largest clones hold roughly 14%. Sequencing was performed on cultured CD8+ T cells from PBMCs, taken from culture after CMV antigen stimulation. The source is a human donor in good health (CMV status not recorded). Some clones in this sample may be carry-over from other donors' samples.

This clonotype occurred a few times. This CDR3 is CASSGTADTEAFF. The CDR3 bases are TGTGCCAGCAGCGGGACAGCCGACACTGAAGCTTTCTTT. The chain uses TRBV7-8 and TRBJ1-1; TRBD1 aligns across 7 bases. There are 13 residues in the CDR3. The V and J ends lost 5 bases and 3 bases, in that order; junction bases with no gene match: 3. Germline CDR1 and CDR2: SGHVS and FQNEAQ.

V usage is TRBV11-1 and J usage is TRBJ2-2; D gene unclear. This CDR3 is built from 14 residues. The germline CDR1 and CDR2 sequences are SGHAT and FQDESV (reference sequence). V was pared by 5 bases and J by 6 bases, with 13 bases between. The CDR3 region is CASSPIGGSGELFF. The CDR3 DNA reads TGTGCCAGCAGCCCTATTGGTGGTTCCGGGGAGCTGTTTTTT.

In its sample, this clonotype was seen a few times. The chain has TRBV12-3 or TRBV12-4 and TRBJ2-3, with 10 bases matching TRBD2. V shed 6 bases and J 0 bases; nucleotides not matched to a gene: 6. This CDR3 is built from 16 residues. The CDR3 DNA sequence: TGTGCCAGCAGGGTAGCGGGGGGCCGGAGCACAGATACGCAGTATTTT. Translating it yields CASRVAGGRSTDTQYF.

This clonotype was seen a few times. The junction and the germline gene differ at one end; a read error may be behind it. The rearrangement joins TRBV6-2 or TRBV6-3 to TRBJ1-1; unclear D gene. Germline-derived CDR1 and CDR2 are MNHEY and SVGEGT. The CDR3 covers 10 residues. The DNA of the CDR3 is TGTGCCAGCAGGAACGCTGAAGCTTTCTTT. It codes for CASRNAEAFF.

The CDR3 loop reads CASSYRGGMFF. The CDR3 bases are TGTGCCAGCAGTTATCGGGGGGGCATGTTCTTC. The chain is built from TRBV27 and TRBJ2-1; 8 positions match TRBD2. Trimming removed 4 bases from V and 15 bases from J; junction bases left unmatched: 5. Per germline, CDR1 MNHEY and CDR2 SMNVEV (reference sequence). The CDR3 spans 11 residues.

A few counts support this clonotype. The chain recombines TRBV7-6 with TRBJ2-3; D possibly corresponds to TRBD1 (5 bases). Germline V CDR1 and CDR2: SGHVS, FNYEAQ. CDR3 size: 15 residues. Trimming took 5 bases from V and 1 from J, leaving 13 bases between them. CDR3 nucleotides: TGTGCCAGCAGCGGACACATACCCCGCACAGATACGCAGTATTTT. Its translation is CASSGHIPRTDTQYF.

The chain joins TRBV2 to TRBJ1-1; D remains ambiguous. The CDR3 length is 15 residues. Trimming shortened V by 6 bases and J by 1 base, and 15 bases separated the two germline ends. Per germline, CDR1 SNHLY and CDR2 FYNNEI. CDR3 nucleotide sequence: TGTGCCAGCAGGATACGTCCTCAACAGAACACTGAAGCTTTCTTT. Protein product: CASRIRPQQNTEAFF.

This clonotype was seen a handful of times. The rearrangement links TRBV19 to TRBJ1-1, with no clear D. CDR1 is LNHDA and CDR2 is SQIVND in the germline V gene (reference sequence). The V gene lost 0 bases and the J gene lost 5 bases, with 13 bases spanning the gap. This CDR3 is built from 15 residues. CDR3 sequence (DNA): TGTGCCAGTAGTATAGATCCGAACACGGGGACTGAAGCTTTCTTT. Encoded protein: CASSIDPNTGTEAFF. The entire variable domain, with the rest obtained from reference TRBV19 and TRBJ1-1, is as follows: DGGITQSPKYLFRKEGQNVTLSCEQNLNHDAMYWYRQDPGQGLRLIYYSQIVNDFQKGDIAEGYSVSREKKESFPLTVTSAQKNPTAFYLCASSIDPNTGTEAFFGQGTRLTVV.

This sequence joins TRBV19 and TRBJ1-2; D uncertain. Trimming removed 8 bases at V and 3 bases at J, with 16 bases between. The CDR3 has 14 residues. Germline CDR1 is LNHDA and CDR2 is SQIVND (reference sequence). The CDR3 coding sequence is TGTGCCAGTTCTCTGAATTCTGCGGACTATGGCTACACCTTC. This codes for CASSLNSADYGYTF.

The chain uses TRBV5-4 and TRBJ2-5; 9 bases align to TRBD1. The CDR3 loop spans 15 amino acids. From germline, CDR1 is SGHNT and CDR2 YYREEE (reference sequence). The ends lost 10 bases at V and 1 base at J; junction bases unmatched: 11. As DNA, the CDR3 is TGTGCCCTAGGGACAGGGCTCAACTTCCAAGAGACCCAGTACTTC. This translates into CALGTGLNFQETQYF.

This clonotype was seen more than once but under ten times. This rearrangement joins TRBV7-6 to TRBJ1-1, with 9 bases that match TRBD1. V lost 5 bases, J lost 5 bases, and 9 bases stayed unmatched. The germline V gene has CDR1 SGHVS and CDR2 FNYEAQ. This CDR3 contains 15 residues. CDR3 nucleotides: TGTGCCAGCAGCCCCGGGACAGGGTGGCGGACTGAAGCTTTCTTT. Residues: CASSPGTGWRTEAFF.

This chain links TRBV7-6 with TRBJ2-3; possibly TRBD1 for D (7 bases). The CDR3 runs to 20 residues. From germline, CDR1 is SGHVS and CDR2 FNYEAQ. V gave up 1 base and J gave up 0 bases, with 23 bases separating them. CDR3 nucleotides: TGTGCCAGCAGCTTAGAAGAGGGGGCCCCTGTGGGGACTAGCACAGATACGCAGTATTTT. The encoded protein is CASSLEEGAPVGTSTDTQYF. Supplemented by reference TRBV7-6 and TRBJ2-3, the full variable domain reads GAGVSQSPRYKVTKRGQDVALRCDPISGHVSLYWYRQALGQGPEFLTYFNYEAQQDKSGLPNDRFSAERPEGSISTLTIQRTEQRDSAMYRCASSLEEGAPVGTSTDTQYFGPGTRLTVL.

CDR3 nucleotide sequence: TGTGCCAGCGCCAGGGGGCCGAACCAAGAGACCCAGTACTTC. This codes for CASARGPNQETQYF. V usage is TRBV18 and J usage is TRBJ2-5; 8 bases line up with TRBD1. The germline CDR1 and CDR2 sequences are KGHSH and LQKENI. Trimming took 8 bases from V and 0 from J; bases not matched to a gene: 5. The CDR3 extends over 14 amino acids.

The chain has TRBV5-6 and TRBJ2-7; a weak D match, TRBD2 (5 bases). Trimming took off 0 bases at V and 0 bases at J, with 7 bases between the two ends. CDR3 size: 14 residues. CDR1 and CDR2 (germline): SGHDT, YYEEEE. In DNA form, the CDR3 reads TGTGCCAGCAGCTTGGAGGGAGTCTCCTACGAGCAGTACGTC. Protein: CASSLEGVSYEQYV.

In this sample, this clonotype turned up a few times. The V call is TRBV27, the J call TRBJ1-1; D gene unclear. V was pared by 6 bases and J by 2 bases, with 13 bases between. The CDR3 totals 14 residues. Germline CDR1 and CDR2: MNHEY and SMNVEV (reference sequence). CDR3 loop: CASSLMPGNTEAFF. As DNA, the CDR3 is TGTGCCAGCAGCCTAATGCCTGGTAACACTGAAGCTTTCTTT.